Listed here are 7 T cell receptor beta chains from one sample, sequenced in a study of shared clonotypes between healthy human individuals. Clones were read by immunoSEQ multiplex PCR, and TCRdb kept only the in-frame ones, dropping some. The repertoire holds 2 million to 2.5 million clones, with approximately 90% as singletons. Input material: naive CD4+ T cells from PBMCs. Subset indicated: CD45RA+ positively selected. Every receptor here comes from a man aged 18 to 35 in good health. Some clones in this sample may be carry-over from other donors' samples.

The CDR3 bases are TGTGCCTGGAGTGTACCCGGGTCGAGGGATACGCAGTATTTT. This translates into CAWSVPGSRDTQYF. The chain links TRBV30 to TRBJ2-3; no reliable D call. Germline values: CDR1 GTSNPN, CDR2 SVGIG (reference sequence). The V end was cut by 0 bases, the J end by 6 bases, with 13 bases between. The CDR3 has 14 amino acids.

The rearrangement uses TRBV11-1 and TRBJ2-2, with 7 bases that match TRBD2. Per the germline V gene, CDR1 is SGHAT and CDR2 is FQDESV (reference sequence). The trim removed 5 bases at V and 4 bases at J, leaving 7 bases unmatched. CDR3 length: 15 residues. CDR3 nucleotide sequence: TGTGCCAGCAGCGGACTAGGGTTGGTCACCGGGGAGCTGTTTTTT. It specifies CASSGLGLVTGELFF.

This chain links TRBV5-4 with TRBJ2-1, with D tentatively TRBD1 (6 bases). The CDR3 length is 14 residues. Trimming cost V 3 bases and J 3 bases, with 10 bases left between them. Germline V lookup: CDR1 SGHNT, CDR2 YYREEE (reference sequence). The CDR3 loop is CASSSRGDYNEQFF. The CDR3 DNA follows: TGTGCCAGCAGCTCCAGGGGTGACTACAATGAGCAGTTCTTC.

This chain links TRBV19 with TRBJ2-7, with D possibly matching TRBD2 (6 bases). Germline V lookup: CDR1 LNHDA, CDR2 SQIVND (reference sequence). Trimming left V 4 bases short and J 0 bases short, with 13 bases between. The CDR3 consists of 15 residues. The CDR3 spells CASSTAGTPSYEQYF. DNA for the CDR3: TGTGCCAGTAGTACGGCGGGGACGCCCTCCTACGAGCAGTACTTC.

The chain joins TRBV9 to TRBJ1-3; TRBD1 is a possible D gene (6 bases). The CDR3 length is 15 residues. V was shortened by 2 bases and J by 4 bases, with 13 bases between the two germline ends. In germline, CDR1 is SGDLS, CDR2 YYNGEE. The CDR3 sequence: CASSVRGGAGNTIYF. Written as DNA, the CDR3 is TGTGCCAGCAGCGTTAGAGGGGGTGCGGGAAACACCATATATTTT.

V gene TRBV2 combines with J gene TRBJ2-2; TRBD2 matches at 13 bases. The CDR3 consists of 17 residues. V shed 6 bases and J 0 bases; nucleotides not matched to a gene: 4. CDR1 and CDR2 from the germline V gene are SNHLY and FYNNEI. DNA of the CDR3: TGTGCCAGCAGAAGGACTAGCGGGAGTGCGAACACCGGGGAGCTGTTTTTT. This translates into CASRRTSGSANTGELFF.

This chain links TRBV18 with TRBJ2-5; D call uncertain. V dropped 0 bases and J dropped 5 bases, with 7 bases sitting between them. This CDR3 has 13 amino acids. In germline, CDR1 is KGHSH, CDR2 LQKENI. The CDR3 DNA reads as TGTGCCAGCTCACCACCGCCGAGGGAGACCCAGTACTTC. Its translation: CASSPPPRETQYF.